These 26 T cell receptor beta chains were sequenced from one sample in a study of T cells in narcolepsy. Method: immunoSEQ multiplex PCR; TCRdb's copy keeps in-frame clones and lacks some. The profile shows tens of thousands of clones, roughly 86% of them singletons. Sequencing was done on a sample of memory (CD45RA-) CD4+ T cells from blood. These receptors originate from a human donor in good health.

Written as DNA, the CDR3 is TGTGCCAGCAGTGAAGCGCTTCGCACAGATACGCAGTATTTT. Translating gives CASSEALRTDTQYF. The chain couples TRBV2 to TRBJ2-3; D remains unclear. CDR3 length: 14 amino acids. The V end was cut by 0 bases, the J end by 1 base, with 5 bases between. Germline loops: CDR1 SNHLY, CDR2 FYNNEI.

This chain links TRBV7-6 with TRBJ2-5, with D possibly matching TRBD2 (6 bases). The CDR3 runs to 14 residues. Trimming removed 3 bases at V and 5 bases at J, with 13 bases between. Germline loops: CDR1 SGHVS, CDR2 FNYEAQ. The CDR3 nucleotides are TGTGCCAGCAGCTTTAGTGAGGGGAGGGAGACCCAGTACTTC. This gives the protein CASSFSEGRETQYF.

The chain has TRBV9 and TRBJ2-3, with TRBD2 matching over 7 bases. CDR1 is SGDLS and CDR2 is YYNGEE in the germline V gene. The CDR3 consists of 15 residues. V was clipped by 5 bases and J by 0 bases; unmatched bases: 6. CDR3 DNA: TGTGCCAGCAGTTGGGGGGGATCTAGCACAGATACGCAGTATTTT. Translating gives CASSWGGSSTDTQYF.

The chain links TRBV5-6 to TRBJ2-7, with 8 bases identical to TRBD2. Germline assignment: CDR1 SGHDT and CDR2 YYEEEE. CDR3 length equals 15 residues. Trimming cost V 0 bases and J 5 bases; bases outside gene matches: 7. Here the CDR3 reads CASSLGLASFNEQYF. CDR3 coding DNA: TGTGCCAGCAGCTTGGGACTAGCGAGTTTTAACGAGCAGTACTTC.

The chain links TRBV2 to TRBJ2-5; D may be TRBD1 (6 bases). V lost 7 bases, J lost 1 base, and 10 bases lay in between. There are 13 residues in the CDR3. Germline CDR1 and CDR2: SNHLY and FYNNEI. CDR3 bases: TGTGCCAGCACTAGGGACATCCAAGAGACCCAGTACTTC. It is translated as CASTRDIQETQYF.

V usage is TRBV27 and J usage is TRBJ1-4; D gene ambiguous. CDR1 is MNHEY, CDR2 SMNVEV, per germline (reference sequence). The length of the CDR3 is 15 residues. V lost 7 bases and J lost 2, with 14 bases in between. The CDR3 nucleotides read TGTGCCAGCACCAGTCTCAGGAGGACTAATGAAAAACTGTTTTTT. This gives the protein CASTSLRRTNEKLFF.

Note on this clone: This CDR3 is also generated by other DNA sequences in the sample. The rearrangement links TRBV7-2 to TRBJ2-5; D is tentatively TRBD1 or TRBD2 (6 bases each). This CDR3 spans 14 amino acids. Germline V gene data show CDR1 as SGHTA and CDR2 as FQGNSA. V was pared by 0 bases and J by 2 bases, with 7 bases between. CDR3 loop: CASSLAGGQETQYF. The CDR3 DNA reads TGTGCCAGCAGCTTAGCAGGGGGGCAAGAGACCCAGTACTTC.

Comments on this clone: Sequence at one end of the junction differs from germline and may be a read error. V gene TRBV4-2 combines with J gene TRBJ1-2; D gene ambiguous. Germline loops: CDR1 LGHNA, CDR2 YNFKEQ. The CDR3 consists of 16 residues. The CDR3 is CASSQDRSLERYGYAF. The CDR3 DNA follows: TGTGCCAGCAGCCAAGATCGGTCTCTTGAAAGATATGGCTACGCCTTC.

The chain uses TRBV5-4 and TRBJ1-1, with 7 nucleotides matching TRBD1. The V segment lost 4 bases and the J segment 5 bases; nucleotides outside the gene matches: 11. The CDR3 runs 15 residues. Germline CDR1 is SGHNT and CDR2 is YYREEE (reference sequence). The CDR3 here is CASSQLPDRVTEAFF. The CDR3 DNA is TGTGCCAGCAGCCAACTACCTGACAGGGTGACTGAAGCTTTCTTT.

The CDR3 DNA reads TGTGCCAGCAGCTTGGCCCAAGCGGTGGCCTACAATGAGCAGTTCTTC. It encodes CASSLAQAVAYNEQFF. The gene calls are TRBV5-4 and TRBJ2-1, with TRBD2 as a possible D gene (5 bases). Germline V gene sequence: CDR1 SGHNT, CDR2 YYREEE (reference sequence). The CDR3 covers 16 residues. The V gene lost 0 bases and the J gene lost 2 bases, with 12 bases spanning the gap.

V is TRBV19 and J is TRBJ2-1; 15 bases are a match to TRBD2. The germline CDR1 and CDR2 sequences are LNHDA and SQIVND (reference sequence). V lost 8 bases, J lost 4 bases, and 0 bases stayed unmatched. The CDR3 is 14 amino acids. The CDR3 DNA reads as TGTGCCAGTGGGACTAGCGGGGGGTACAATGAGCAGTTCTTC. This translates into CASGTSGGYNEQFF.

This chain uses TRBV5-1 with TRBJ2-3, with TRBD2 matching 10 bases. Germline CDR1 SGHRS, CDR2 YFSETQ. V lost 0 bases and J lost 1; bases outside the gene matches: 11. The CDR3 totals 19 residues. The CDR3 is CASSLVTSGATRGTDTQYF. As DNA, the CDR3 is TGCGCCAGCAGCTTGGTAACTAGCGGGGCGACGCGGGGCACAGATACGCAGTATTTT.

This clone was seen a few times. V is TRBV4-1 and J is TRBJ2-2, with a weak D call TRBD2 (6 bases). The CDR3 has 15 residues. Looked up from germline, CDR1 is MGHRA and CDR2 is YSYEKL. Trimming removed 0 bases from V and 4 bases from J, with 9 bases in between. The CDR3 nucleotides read TGCGCCAGCAGCCAAGAGGGGACTCTCACCGGGGAGCTGTTTTTT. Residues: CASSQEGTLTGELFF.

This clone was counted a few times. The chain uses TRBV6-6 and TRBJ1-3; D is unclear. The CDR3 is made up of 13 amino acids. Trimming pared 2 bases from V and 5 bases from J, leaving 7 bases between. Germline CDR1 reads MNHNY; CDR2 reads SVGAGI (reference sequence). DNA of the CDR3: TGTGCCAGCAGTTACGACATGAGAAACACCATATATTTT. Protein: CASSYDMRNTIYF.

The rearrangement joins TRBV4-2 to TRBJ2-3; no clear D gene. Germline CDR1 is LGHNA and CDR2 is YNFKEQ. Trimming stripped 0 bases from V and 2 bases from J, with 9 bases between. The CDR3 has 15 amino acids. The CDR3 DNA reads TGTGCCAGCAGCCAAGAGTGGGTAAACACAGATACGCAGTATTTT. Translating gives CASSQEWVNTDTQYF.

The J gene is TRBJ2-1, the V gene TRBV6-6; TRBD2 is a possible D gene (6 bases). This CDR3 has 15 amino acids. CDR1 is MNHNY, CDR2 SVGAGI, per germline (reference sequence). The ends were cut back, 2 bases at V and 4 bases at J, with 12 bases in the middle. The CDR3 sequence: CASSYRGERYNEQFF. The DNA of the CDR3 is TGTGCCAGCAGTTACCGCGGGGAACGGTACAATGAGCAGTTCTTC.

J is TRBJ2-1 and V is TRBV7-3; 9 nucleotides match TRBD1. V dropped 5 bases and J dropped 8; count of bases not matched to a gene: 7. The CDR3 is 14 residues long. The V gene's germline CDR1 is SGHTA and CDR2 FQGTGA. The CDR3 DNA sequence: TGTGCCAGCAGCACGGGACAGGGCCCGGATGAGCAGTTCTTC. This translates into CASSTGQGPDEQFF.

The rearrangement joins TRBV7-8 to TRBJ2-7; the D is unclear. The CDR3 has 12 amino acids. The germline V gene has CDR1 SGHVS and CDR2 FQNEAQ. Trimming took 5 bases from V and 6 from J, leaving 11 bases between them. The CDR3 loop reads CASSHALLEQYF. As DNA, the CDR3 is TGTGCCAGCAGCCACGCCCTTCTCGAGCAGTACTTC.

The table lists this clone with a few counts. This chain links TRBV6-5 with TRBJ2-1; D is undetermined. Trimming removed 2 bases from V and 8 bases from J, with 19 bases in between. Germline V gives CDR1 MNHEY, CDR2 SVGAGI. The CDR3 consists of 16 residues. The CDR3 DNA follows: TGTGCCAGCAGTTACCGTACGGGCGTAGGAAGGGATGAGCAGTTCTTC. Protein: CASSYRTGVGRDEQFF.

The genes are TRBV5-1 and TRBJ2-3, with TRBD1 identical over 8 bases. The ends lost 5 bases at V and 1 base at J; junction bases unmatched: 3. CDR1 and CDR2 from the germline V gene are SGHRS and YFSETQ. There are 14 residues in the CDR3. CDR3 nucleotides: TGCGCCAGCAGGCCGACAGGGGGCACAGATACGCAGTATTTT. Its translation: CASRPTGGTDTQYF.

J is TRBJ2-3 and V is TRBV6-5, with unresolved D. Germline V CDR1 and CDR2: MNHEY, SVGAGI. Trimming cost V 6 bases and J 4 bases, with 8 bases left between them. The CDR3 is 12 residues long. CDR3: CASRSSPDTQYF. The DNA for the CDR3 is TGTGCCAGCAGGTCCTCGCCAGATACGCAGTATTTT.

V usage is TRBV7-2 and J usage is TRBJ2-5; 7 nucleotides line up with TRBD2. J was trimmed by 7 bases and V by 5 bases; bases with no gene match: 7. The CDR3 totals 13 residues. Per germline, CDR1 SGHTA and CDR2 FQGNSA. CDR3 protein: CASSRTSLGTQYF. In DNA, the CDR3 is TGTGCCAGCAGCAGGACTAGTTTGGGGACCCAGTACTTC.

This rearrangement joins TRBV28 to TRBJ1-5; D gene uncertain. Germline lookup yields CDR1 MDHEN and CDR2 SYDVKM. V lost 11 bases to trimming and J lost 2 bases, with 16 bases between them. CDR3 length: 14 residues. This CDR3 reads CAGSVALGNQPQHF. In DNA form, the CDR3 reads TGTGCCGGTAGTGTGGCGTTAGGCAATCAGCCCCAGCATTTT.

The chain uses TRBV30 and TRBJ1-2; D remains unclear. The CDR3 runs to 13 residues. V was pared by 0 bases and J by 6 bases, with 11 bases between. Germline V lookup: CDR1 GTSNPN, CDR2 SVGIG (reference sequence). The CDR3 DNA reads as TGTGCCTGGAGTGTAGGCGATTGGAATGGCTACACCTTC. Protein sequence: CAWSVGDWNGYTF.

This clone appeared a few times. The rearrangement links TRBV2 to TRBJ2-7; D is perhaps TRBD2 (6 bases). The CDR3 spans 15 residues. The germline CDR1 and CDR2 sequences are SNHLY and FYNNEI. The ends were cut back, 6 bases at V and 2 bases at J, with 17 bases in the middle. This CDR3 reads CASRYLGTATYEQYF. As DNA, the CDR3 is TGTGCCAGCAGATACCTCGGGACTGCGACCTACGAGCAGTACTTC.

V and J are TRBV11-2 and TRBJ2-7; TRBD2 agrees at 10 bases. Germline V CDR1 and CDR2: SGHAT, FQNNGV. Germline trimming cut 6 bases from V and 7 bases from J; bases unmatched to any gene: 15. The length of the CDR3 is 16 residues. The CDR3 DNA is TGTGCCAGCAGTAGATTAGCGGGAGGCAGCGGGAAAGAGCAGTACTTC. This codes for CASSRLAGGSGKEQYF.